A single sample gave rise to the 8 T cell receptor beta chains below, sequenced in a study of blood T cell repertoires in COVID-19. Profiling relied on immunoSEQ multiplex PCR, and the TCRdb table lists in-frame clones only, not all of them. The table has approximately 70,000 clones, 65% to 80% seen once. The sequenced sample consisted of peripheral blood. These receptors came from a woman between 45 and 60 years old with acute or convalescent COVID-19.

CDR3 region: CASSRGTPLYNEQFF. The DNA of the CDR3 is TGTGCCAGCAGTAGAGGGACTCCCCTCTACAATGAGCAGTTCTTC. V is TRBV27 and J is TRBJ2-1; weak D call: TRBD2 (6 bases). Germline V gene data show CDR1 as MNHEY and CDR2 as SMNVEV (reference sequence). Deletions cut 5 bases from V and 3 bases from J, with 14 bases between. The CDR3 covers 15 residues.

The chain combines TRBV4-1 with TRBJ2-5; no firm D call. The CDR3 runs to 14 residues. Between the trimmed V and J ends, which lost 1 base and 2 bases, there was a span of 8 bases. The germline V gene encodes CDR1 MGHRA and CDR2 YSYEKL. The CDR3 DNA is TGCGCCAGCAGCCAAGGGTCCGGGCAAGAGACCCAGTACTTC. It codes for CASSQGSGQETQYF.

V usage is TRBV15 and J usage is TRBJ2-3; D is unresolved. The CDR3 contains 15 residues. Per the germline V gene, CDR1 is LNHNV and CDR2 is YYDKDF (reference sequence). Trimming took 0 bases from V and 0 from J, leaving 7 bases between them. The CDR3 is CATSRDPGSTDTQYF. The CDR3 DNA reads as TGTGCCACCAGCAGAGATCCGGGTAGCACAGATACGCAGTATTTT.

This chain links TRBV24-1 with TRBJ1-2, with 7 bases aligning to TRBD1. J lost 7 bases, V lost 3 bases, and 13 bases had no gene match. Germline V gives CDR1 KGHDR, CDR2 SFDVKD. CDR3 length equals 16 residues. CDR3 sequence reads: CATSDPKAGGERGYTF. CDR3 nucleotide sequence: TGTGCCACCAGTGATCCAAAAGCAGGGGGAGAGCGTGGCTACACCTTC.

Judged by abundance, this clone is medium-sized. The V call is TRBV6-1, the J call TRBJ1-5; 9 bases fit TRBD1. Germline CDR1 and CDR2: MNHNS and SASEGT. The V gene end was trimmed by 3 bases and the J gene end by 7 bases; junction bases not matched to a gene: 10. This CDR3 is 16 amino acids long. The CDR3 DNA sequence: TGTGCCAGCAGTGACTTCCCGGGACAGGGCCGGCAGCCCCAGCATTTT. Amino acid sequence: CASSDFPGQGRQPQHF.

The V gene is TRBV9, the J gene TRBJ1-1; possible D gene TRBD1, 6 bases. The CDR3 spans 17 residues. Germline V gives CDR1 SGDLS, CDR2 YYNGEE. V was clipped by 1 base and J by 3 bases, with 19 bases between them. Here the CDR3 DNA reads TGTGCCAGCAGCGTACGCCAGGGGTTAGCCGGGGACACTGAAGCTTTCTTT. Translating gives CASSVRQGLAGDTEAFF.

V gene TRBV7-6 combines with J gene TRBJ2-7; D might be TRBD1 (6 bases). Germline V gene data show CDR1 as SGHVS and CDR2 as FNYEAQ. The CDR3 contains 15 residues. V was shortened by 5 bases and J by 1 base, with 15 bases between the two germline ends. CDR3 in amino acids: CASSPGVGASYEQYF. CDR3 bases: TGTGCCAGCAGCCCTGGGGTGGGGGCTTCCTACGAGCAGTACTTC. The full variable domain, rest sourced from reference TRBV7-6 and TRBJ2-7, is GAGVSQSPRYKVTKRGQDVALRCDPISGHVSLYWYRQALGQGPEFLTYFNYEAQQDKSGLPNDRFSAERPEGSISTLTIQRTEQRDSAMYRCASSPGVGASYEQYFGPGTRLTVT.

This chain connects TRBV18 to TRBJ2-3; 9 bases fit TRBD2. CDR3 length equals 16 residues. Looked up from germline, CDR1 is KGHSH and CDR2 is LQKENI. J was trimmed by 5 bases and V by 8 bases; bases with no gene match: 14. CDR3 region: CASRGGAGGQGDTQYF. CDR3 bases: TGTGCCAGCCGAGGAGGAGCGGGGGGCCAGGGAGATACGCAGTATTTT.